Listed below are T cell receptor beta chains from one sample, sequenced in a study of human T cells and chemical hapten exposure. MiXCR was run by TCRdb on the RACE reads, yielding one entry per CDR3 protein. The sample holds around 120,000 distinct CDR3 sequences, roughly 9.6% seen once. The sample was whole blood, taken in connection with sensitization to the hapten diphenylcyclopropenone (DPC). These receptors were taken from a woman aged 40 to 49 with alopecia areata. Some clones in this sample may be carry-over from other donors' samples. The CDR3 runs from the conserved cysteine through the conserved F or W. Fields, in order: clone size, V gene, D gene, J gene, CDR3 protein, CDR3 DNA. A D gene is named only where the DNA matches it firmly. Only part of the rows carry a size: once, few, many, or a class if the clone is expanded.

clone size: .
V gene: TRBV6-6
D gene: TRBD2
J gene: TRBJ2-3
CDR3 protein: CATGLASDTQYF
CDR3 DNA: TGTGCCACGGGACTAGCGTCAGATACGCAGTATTTT

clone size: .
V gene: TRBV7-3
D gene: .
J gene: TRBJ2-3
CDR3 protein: CASSLSRSSTDTQYF
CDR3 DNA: TGTGCCAGCAGCTTAAGTAGATCTAGCACAGATACGCAGTATTTT

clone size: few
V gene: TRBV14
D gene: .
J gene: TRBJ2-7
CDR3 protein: CASSQDFTYEQYF
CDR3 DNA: TGTGCCAGCAGCCAAGACTTCACGTACGAGCAGTACTTC

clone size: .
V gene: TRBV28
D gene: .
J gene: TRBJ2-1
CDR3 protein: CASSLSGAQNEQFF
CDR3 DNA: TGTGCCAGCAGTTTAAGTGGCGCGCAAAATGAGCAGTTCTTC

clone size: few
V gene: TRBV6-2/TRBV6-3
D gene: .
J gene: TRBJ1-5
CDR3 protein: CASSYEQGAANQPQHF
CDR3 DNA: TGTGCCAGCAGTTATGAACAGGGCGCCGCCAATCAGCCCCAGCATTTT

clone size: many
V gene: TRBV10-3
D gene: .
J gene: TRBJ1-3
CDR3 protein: CAISESRPSGNTIYF
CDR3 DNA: TGTGCCATCAGTGAGTCGCGCCCCTCTGGAAACACCATATATTTT

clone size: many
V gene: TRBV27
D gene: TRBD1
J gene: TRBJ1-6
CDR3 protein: CASIGTGGWGNSPLHF
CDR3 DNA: TGTGCCAGCATAGGGACAGGGGGATGGGGGAATTCACCCCTCCACTTT

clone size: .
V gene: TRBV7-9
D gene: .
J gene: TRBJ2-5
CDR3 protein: CASSNPIQTEETQYF
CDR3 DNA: TGTGCCAGCAGCAACCCCATCCAAACCGAAGAGACCCAGTACTTC

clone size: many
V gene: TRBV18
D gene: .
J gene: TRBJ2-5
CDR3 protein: CASSPGRNQETQYF
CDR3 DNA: TGTGCCAGCTCACCAGGGCGGAACCAAGAGACCCAGTACTTC

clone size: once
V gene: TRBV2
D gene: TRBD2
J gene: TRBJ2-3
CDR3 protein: CASSEGLAASTDTQYF
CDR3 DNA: TGTGCCAGCAGCGAGGGACTAGCGGCTAGCACAGATACGCAGTATTTT

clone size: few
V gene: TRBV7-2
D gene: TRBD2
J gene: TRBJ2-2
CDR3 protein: CASSSLGLAGPTNTGELFF
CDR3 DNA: TGTGCCAGCAGCTCCCTGGGACTAGCGGGGCCTACGAACACCGGGGAGCTGTTTTTT

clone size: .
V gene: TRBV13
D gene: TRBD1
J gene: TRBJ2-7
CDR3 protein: CASSIRQGANEQYF
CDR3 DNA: TGTGCCAGCAGCATCAGACAGGGTGCCAACGAGCAGTACTTC

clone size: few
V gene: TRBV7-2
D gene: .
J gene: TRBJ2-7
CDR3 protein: CASSSGGGRSYEQYF
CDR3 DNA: TGTGCCAGCAGCTCCGGGGGCGGCCGTTCCTACGAGCAGTACTTC

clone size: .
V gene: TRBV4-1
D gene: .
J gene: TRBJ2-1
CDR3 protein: CASGWQREPGGNEQFF
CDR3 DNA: TGCGCCAGCGGATGGCAGCGGGAGCCAGGGGGGAATGAGCAGTTCTTC

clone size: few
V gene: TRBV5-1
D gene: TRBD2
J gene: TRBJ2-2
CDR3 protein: CASSGSGTTGELFF
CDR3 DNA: TGCGCCAGCAGCGGAAGCGGGACCACCGGGGAGCTGTTTTTT

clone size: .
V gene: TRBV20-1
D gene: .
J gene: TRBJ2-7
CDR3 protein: CSARDVTSYEQYF
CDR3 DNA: TGCAGTGCTAGAGATGTCACATCCTACGAGCAGTACTTC

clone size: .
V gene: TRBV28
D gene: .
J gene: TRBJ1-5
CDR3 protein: CASSLGPRSNQPQHF
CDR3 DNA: TGTGCCAGCAGTCTCGGACCTCGTAGCAATCAGCCCCAGCATTTT

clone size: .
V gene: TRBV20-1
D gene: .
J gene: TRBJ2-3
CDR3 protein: CSASVRSQGADTQYF
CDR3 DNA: TGCAGTGCTAGTGTGCGGAGCCAGGGCGCAGATACGCAGTATTTT

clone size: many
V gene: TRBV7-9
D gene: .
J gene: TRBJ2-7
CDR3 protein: CASSLAGETYEQYF
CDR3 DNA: TGTGCCAGCAGCTTAGCGGGGGAAACCTACGAGCAGTACTTC

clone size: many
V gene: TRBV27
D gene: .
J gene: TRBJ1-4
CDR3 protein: CASSLNGFNEKLFF
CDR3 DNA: TGTGCCAGCAGTTTGAACGGGTTTAATGAAAAACTGTTTTTT

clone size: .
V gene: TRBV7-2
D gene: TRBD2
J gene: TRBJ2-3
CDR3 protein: CASSLGLAGGPDTQYF
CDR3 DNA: TGTGCCAGCAGCTTAGGACTAGCGGGGGGACCAGATACGCAGTATTTT

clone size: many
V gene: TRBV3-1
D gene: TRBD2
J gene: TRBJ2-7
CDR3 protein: CASSQEVSWSGSSYEQYF
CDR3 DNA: TGTGCCAGCAGCCAAGAGGTGTCCTGGAGCGGGAGCTCCTACGAGCAGTACTTC

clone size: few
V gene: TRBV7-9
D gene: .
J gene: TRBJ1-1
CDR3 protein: CASSLVQGTVAEAFF
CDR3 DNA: TGTGCCAGCAGCTTGGTCCAAGGAACGGTCGCTGAAGCTTTCTTT

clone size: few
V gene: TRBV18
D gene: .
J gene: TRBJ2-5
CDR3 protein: CASSPQAGSQETQYF
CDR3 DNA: TGTGCCAGCTCACCCCAGGCAGGGAGCCAAGAGACCCAGTACTTC

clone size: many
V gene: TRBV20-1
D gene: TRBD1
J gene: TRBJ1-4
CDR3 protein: CSAIDRGATNEKLFF
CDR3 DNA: TGCAGTGCTATCGACAGGGGCGCAACTAATGAAAAACTGTTTTTT

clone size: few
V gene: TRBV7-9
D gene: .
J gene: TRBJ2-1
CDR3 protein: CASSPPEGEQFF
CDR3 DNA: TGTGCCAGCAGCCCACCGGAAGGTGAGCAGTTCTTC

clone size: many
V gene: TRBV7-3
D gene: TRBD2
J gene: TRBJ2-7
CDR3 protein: CASSPTGGTSREQYF
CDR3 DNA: TGTGCCAGCAGCCCAACCGGGGGGACCTCTAGGGAGCAGTACTTC

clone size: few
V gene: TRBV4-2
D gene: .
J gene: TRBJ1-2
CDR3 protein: CASSQGMVANYGYTF
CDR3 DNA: TGTGCCAGCAGCCAAGGGATGGTGGCTAACTATGGCTACACCTTC

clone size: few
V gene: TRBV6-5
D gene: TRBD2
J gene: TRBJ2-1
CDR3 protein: CASKVGGGINEQFF
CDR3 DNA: TGTGCCAGCAAGGTGGGCGGGGGGATCAATGAGCAGTTCTTC

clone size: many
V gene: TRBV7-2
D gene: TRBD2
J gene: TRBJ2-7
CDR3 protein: CASSLVTSGGYEQYF
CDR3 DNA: TGTGCCAGCAGCTTAGTAACTAGCGGGGGTTACGAGCAGTACTTC

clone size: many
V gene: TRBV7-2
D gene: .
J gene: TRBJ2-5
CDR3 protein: CASSLPLGAGETQYF
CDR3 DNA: TGTGCCAGCAGCTTACCCCTGGGAGCGGGTGAGACCCAGTACTTC

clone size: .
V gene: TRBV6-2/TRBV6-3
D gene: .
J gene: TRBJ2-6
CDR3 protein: CASSYLRPGANVLTF
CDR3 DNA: TGTGCCAGCAGTTACCTTAGACCTGGGGCCAACGTCCTGACTTTC

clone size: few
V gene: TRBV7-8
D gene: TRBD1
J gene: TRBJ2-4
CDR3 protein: CASSRGQGKNIQYF
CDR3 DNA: TGTGCCAGCAGCCGGGGACAGGGTAAAAACATTCAGTACTTC

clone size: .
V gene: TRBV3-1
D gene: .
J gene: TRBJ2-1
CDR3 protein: CASSQLGRGSYNEQFF
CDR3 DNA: TGTGCCAGCAGCCAACTCGGGCGGGGCTCCTACAATGAGCAGTTCTTC

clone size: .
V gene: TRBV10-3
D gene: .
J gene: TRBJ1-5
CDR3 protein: CAISGQGVETQHF
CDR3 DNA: TGTGCCATCAGTGGTCAAGGGGTTGAGACCCAGCATTTT

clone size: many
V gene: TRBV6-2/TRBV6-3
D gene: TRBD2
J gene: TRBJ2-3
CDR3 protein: CASNYGLAGTSTDTQYF
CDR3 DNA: TGTGCCAGCAACTACGGACTAGCGGGAACTAGCACAGATACGCAGTATTTT

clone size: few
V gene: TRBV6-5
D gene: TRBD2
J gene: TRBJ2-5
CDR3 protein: CASSYSGLAGTPRETQYF
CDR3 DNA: TGTGCCAGCAGTTACTCGGGACTAGCGGGGACACCAAGAGAGACCCAGTACTTC

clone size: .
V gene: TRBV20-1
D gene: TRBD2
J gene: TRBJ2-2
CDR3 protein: CSVKGLAGTGELFF
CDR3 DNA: TGCAGTGTTAAGGGACTAGCAGGCACCGGGGAGCTGTTTTTT

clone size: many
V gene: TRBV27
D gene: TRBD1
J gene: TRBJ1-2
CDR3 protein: CASSSDRGQYGYTF
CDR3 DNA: TGTGCCAGCAGTTCGGACAGGGGGCAGTATGGCTACACCTTC

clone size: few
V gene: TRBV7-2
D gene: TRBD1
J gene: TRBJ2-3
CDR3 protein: CASSFDKGAFHTQYF
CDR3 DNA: TGTGCCAGCAGCTTCGATAAGGGGGCATTCCATACGCAGTATTTT

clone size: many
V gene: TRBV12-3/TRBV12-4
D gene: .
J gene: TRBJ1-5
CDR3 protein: CASSQQTGTPNQPQHF
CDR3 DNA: TGTGCCAGCAGTCAACAGACTGGTACACCCAATCAGCCCCAGCATTTT

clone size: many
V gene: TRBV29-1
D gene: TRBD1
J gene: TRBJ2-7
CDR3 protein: CSVDTGDSYEQYF
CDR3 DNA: TGCAGCGTTGATACAGGGGATTCCTACGAGCAGTACTTC

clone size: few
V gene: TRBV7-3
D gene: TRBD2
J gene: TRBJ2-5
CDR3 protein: CASSLVGTSARETQYF
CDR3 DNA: TGTGCCAGCAGCTTAGTTGGGACTAGCGCTCGAGAGACCCAGTACTTC

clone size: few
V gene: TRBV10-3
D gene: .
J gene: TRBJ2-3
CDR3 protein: CAISPGLPGRSDTQYF
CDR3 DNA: TGTGCCATCAGTCCGGGACTCCCCGGCCGTTCAGATACGCAGTATTTT

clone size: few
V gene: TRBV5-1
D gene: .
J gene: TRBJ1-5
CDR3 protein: CASSPLPAGGQPQHF
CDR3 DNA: TGCGCCAGCAGCCCCCTCCCGGCCGGGGGTCAGCCCCAGCATTTT

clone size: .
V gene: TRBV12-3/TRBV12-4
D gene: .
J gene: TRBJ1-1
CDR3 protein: CASSLGGWGNTEAFF
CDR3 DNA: TGTGCCAGCAGTCTGGGAGGTTGGGGGAACACTGAAGCTTTCTTT

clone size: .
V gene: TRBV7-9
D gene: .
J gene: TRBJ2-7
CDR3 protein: CASSSSGSGYEQYF
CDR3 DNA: TGTGCCAGCAGCTCAAGCGGGTCGGGCTACGAGCAGTACTTC

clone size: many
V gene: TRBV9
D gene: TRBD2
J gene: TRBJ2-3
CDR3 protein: CASSPGSSGISTDTQYF
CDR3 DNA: TGTGCCAGCAGCCCGGGGAGTAGCGGGATTAGCACAGATACGCAGTATTTT

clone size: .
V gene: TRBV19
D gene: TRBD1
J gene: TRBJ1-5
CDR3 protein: CASTGTGASNQPQHF
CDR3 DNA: TGTGCCAGTACCGGGACAGGGGCTTCCAATCAGCCCCAGCATTTT